This T cell receptor beta chain was identified in a study of CD8+CD57+ T cells in acquired aplastic anemia. Turning to the study itself: Sorted CD4+ and CD8+ cells yielded DNA averaging around 3.2 ug.

Points on this clonotype: What it binds is unknown. Sequence at one end of the junction differs from germline and may be a read error.

Patients included in sequencing had previously demonstrated CD8+CD57+ cell expansion by flow cytometry. Prior therapy had not been administered to any patient at the time of blood sampling. The study's findings and limits: Patients and controls had CD8+ Simpson's diversity values that were not significantly distinct. Patients shared 25 to 30 CD8+ CDR3 sequences with controls.

For CDR3 and TCR beta VDJ profiling, genomic DNA was the template used. A single record per CDR3 protein comes from TCRdb applying MiXCR to the reads. Counted here are approximately 150,000 distinct CDR3 sequences, approximately 51% occurring once; the ten biggest clones make up about 2.9%. From germline, CDR1 is SQVTM and CDR2 ANQGSEA. This CDR3 is built from 12 residues. The V and J genes are TRBV29-1 and TRBJ2-2, with D possibly TRBD2 on 6 matching bases. The receptor comes from a human donor with aplastic anemia. The sample was sorted CD4+, CD8+, or CD8+CD57+ T cells (not recorded which) from PBMCs. CDR3 nucleotide sequence: TGCAGCGTTGGTGGGGCGGGCGGGGAGCTGTCTTTC. Translated, it gives CSVGGAGGELSF.